This T cell receptor beta chain is drawn from a study of regulatory T cells in long-lasting Graves disease. At the level of the study: The antithyroid drugs taken by newly diagnosed Graves' patients had been used for under 3 months.

The CDR3 consists of 16 residues. J lost 0 bases, V lost 4 bases, and 9 bases had no gene match. The V gene's germline CDR1 is SGHVS and CDR2 FNYEAQ. The time point denotes: newly diagnosed GD, antithyroid drugs for less than 3 months. From RNA extracted from PBMCs, the TCR library was made. For TCR beta, libraries came from iRepertoire HTBI primers and Arm-PCR of CDR3 regions. In the study's own analysis: Across samples, 62 TRBV and 14 TRBJ segments were found. TCRdb reprocessed the multiplex PCR reads via MiXCR and lists one record per CDR3 protein. TCRdb's processing, not the authors' own work, is the source of the V and J calls. Among roughly 420,000 distinct CDR3 sequences listed, roughly 16% were seen once. Whole-study results and caveats: There were preferences for TRBV28, TRBJ1-2 and TRBJ2-5 in persistent disease. Accuracy may have suffered from the small sample size.

This clonotype was counted ten times or more. What it binds is unknown. The rearrangement joins TRBV7-6 to TRBJ2-7; TRBD1 aligns across 7 bases. This TCR derives from a female donor with Graves disease. Specimen: peripheral blood mononuclear cells (PBMCs), collected at new diagnosis, from a patient treated with antithyroid drugs. CDR3 sequence reads: CASSSEPTGSSYEQYF. Here the CDR3 DNA reads TGTGCCAGCAGCTCAGAACCGACAGGGAGCTCCTACGAGCAGTACTTC.